This TCR beta chain came from a study of blood T cell repertoires in COVID-19. Study as a whole: COVID-19 samples collected from the United States, Italy and Spain covered acute and convalescent phases. Sources were T cells, B-cell-depleted T cells, or PBMCs; the material itself was cDNA or gDNA.

Original methodology: It was from reference gene primer amplification that nucleated cell counts were estimated. Sequencing was performed with immunoSEQ multiplex PCR; in TCRdb, only in-frame clones are kept and a portion is missing. V, J and clone size were drawn from that table, and D and trimming were deduced from the DNA. The sample includes approximately 300,000 clones, around 88% seen only once; the top ten take approximately 1.1%. Trimming took off 4 bases at V and 5 bases at J, with 20 bases between the two ends. Germline-derived CDR1 and CDR2 are SEHNR and FQNEAQ (reference sequence). This CDR3 is built from 16 residues.

The receptor's source is a woman between 45 and 65 years old with acute or convalescent COVID-19. The gene calls are TRBV7-9 and TRBJ1-2; D gene uncertain. Specimen: peripheral blood. CDR3 sequence: CASSSRHDSSRYGYTF. The CDR3 nucleotides are TGTGCCAGCAGCTCACGGCATGATTCGTCGAGGTATGGCTACACCTTC.